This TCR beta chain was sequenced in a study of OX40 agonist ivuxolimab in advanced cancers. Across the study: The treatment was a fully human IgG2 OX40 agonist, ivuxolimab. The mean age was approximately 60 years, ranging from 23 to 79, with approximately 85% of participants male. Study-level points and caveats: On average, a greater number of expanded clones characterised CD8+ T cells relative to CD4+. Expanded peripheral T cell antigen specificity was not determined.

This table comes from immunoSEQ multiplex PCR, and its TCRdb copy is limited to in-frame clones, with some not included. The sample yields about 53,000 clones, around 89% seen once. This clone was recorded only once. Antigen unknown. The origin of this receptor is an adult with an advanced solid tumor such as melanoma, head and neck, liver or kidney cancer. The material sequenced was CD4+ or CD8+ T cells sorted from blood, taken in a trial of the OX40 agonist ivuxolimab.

CDR3 loop: CASTEGAGNQPQHF. The CDR3 coding sequence is TGTGCCAGCACCGAGGGGGCTGGCAATCAGCCCCAGCATTTT. The chain joins TRBV2 to TRBJ1-5, with 7 bases matching TRBD1. Germline V gene data show CDR1 as SNHLY and CDR2 as FYNNEI. The CDR3 is made up of 14 amino acids. V trimming: 7 bases; J trimming: 2 bases; junction bases outside the gene matches: 5.